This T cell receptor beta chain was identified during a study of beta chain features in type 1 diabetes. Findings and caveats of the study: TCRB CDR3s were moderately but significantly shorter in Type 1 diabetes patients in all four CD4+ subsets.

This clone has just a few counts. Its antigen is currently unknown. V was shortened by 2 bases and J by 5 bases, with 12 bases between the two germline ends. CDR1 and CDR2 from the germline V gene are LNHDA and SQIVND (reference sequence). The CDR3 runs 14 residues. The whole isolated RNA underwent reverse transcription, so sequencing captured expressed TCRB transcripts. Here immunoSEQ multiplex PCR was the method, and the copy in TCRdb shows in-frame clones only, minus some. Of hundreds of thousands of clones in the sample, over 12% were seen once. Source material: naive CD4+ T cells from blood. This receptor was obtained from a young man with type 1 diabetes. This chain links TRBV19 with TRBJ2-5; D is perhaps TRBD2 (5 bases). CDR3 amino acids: CASSISASSETQYF. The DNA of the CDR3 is TGTGCCAGTAGTATATCGGCTAGCTCGGAGACCCAGTACTTC.